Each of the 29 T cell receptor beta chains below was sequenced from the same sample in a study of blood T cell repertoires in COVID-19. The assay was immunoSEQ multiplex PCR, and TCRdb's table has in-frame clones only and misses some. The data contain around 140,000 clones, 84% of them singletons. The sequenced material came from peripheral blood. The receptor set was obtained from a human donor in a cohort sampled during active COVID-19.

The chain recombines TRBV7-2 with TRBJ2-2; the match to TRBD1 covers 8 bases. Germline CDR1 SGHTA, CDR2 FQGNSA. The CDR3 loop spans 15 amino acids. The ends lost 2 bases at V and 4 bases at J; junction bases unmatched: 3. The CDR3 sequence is CASSLRQGSTGELFF. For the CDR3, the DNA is TGTGCCAGCAGCTTACGACAGGGGAGCACCGGGGAGCTGTTTTTT.

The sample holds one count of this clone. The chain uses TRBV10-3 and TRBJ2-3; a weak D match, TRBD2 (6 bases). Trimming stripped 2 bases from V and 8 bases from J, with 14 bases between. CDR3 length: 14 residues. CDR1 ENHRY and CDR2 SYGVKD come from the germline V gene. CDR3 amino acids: CAISEGERAGTQYF. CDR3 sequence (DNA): TGTGCCATCAGTGAGGGGGAAAGAGCGGGTACGCAGTATTTT.

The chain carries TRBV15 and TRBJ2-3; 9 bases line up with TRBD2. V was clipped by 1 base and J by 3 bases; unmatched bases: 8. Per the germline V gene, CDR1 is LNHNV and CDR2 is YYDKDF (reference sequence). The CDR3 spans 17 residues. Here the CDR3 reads CATSRVQRGAGTDTQYF. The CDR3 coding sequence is TGTGCCACCAGCAGAGTTCAGCGGGGGGCTGGAACAGATACGCAGTATTTT.

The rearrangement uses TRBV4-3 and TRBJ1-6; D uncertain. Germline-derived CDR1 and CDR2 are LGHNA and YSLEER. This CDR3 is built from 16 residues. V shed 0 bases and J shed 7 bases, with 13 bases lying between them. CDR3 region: CASSQETPGANSPLHF. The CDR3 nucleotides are TGCGCCAGCAGCCAAGAAACTCCTGGAGCCAATTCACCCCTCCACTTT.

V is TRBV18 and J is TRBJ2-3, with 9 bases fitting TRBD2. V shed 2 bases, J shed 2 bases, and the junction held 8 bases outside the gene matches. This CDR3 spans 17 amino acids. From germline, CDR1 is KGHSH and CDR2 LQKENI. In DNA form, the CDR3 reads TGTGCCAGCTCACCAGGCTCGGCGGGAGGGTCCACAGATACGCAGTATTTT. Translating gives CASSPGSAGGSTDTQYF.

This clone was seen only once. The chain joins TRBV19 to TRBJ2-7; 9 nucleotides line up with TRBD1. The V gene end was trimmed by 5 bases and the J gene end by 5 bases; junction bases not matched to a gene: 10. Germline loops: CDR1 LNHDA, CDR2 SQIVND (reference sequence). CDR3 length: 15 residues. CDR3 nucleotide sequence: TGTGCCAGTAGTTTACAGGGGGCGCGTTACGACGAGCAGTACTTC. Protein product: CASSLQGARYDEQYF.

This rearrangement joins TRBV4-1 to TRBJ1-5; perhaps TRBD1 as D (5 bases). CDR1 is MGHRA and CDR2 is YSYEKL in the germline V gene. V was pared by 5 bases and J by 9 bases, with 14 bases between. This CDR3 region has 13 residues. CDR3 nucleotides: TGCGCCAGCAGCTCAGTCCAGGGTTTGCCCCAGCATTTT. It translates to CASSSVQGLPQHF.

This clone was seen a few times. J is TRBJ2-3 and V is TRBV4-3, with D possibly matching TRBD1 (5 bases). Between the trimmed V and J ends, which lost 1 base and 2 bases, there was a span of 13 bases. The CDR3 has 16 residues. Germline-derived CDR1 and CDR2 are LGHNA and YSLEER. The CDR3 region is CASSQGYRSFTDTQYF. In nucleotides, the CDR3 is TGCGCCAGCAGCCAAGGGTACAGGTCGTTCACAGATACGCAGTATTTT.

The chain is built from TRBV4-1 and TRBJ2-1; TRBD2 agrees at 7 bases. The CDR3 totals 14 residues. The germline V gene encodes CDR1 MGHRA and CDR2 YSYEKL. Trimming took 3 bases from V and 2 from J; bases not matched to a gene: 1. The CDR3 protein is CASSQGGAYNEQFF. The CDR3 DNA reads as TGCGCCAGCAGCCAGGGGGGGGCCTACAATGAGCAGTTCTTC.

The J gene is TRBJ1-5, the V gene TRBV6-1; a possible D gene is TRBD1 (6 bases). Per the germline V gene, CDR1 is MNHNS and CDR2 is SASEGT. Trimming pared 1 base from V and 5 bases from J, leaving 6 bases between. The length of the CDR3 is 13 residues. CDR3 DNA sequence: TGTGCCAGCAGTGAAGACAGGGATCAGCCCCAGCATTTT. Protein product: CASSEDRDQPQHF.

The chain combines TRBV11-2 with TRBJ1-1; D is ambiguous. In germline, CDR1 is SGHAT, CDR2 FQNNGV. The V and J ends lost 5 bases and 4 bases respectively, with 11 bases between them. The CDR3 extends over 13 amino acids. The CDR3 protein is CASSDGRGTEAFF. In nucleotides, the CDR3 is TGTGCCAGCAGCGATGGACGGGGCACTGAAGCTTTCTTT.

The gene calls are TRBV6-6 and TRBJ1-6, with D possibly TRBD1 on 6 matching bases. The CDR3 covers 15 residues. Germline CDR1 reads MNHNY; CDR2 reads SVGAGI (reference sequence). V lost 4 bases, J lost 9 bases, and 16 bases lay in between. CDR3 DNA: TGTGCCAGCAGTTGGGGGGGACATGCAATTTCACCCCTCCACTTT. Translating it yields CASSWGGHAISPLHF.

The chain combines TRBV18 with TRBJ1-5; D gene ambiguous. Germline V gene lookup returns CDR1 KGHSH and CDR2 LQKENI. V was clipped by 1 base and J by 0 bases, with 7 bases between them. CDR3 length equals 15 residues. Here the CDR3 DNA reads TGTGCCAGCTCACCACGGCAGGATAGCAATCAGCCCCAGCATTTT. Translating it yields CASSPRQDSNQPQHF.

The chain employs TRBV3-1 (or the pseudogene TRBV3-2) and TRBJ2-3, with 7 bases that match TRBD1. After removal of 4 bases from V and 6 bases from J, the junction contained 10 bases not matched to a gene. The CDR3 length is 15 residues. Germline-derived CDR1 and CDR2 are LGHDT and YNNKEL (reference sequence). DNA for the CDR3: TGTGCCAGCAGCCGTTTCGCGACAGGGTCGGATACGCAGTATTTT. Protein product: CASSRFATGSDTQYF.

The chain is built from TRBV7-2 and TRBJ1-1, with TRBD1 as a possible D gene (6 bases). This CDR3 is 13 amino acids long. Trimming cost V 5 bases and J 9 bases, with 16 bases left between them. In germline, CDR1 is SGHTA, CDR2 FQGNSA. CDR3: CASSPYRDVKAFF. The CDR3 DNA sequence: TGTGCCAGCAGCCCATACAGGGACGTCAAAGCTTTCTTT.

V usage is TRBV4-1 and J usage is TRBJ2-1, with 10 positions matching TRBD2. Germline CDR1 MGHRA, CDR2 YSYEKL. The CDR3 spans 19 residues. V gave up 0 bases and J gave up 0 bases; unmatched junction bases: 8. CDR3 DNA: TGCGCCAGCAGCCAAGAATTCCCTAGCGGGAGAAGCTCCTACAATGAGCAGTTCTTC. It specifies CASSQEFPSGRSSYNEQFF.

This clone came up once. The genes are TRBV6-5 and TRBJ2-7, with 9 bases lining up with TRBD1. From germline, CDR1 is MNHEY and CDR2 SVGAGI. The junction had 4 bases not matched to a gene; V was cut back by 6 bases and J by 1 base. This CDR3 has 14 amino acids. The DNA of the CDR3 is TGTGCCAGCAGCCGGGGACAGGGTTCCTACGAGCAGTACTTC. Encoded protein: CASSRGQGSYEQYF.

The chain's CDR3 is CASSRPQVYNEQFF. CDR3 nucleotide sequence: TGTGCCAGCAGCCGTCCACAGGTTTACAATGAGCAGTTCTTC. The gene calls are TRBV28 and TRBJ2-1; maybe TRBD1 (5 bases). CDR1 and CDR2 (germline): MDHEN, SYDVKM. Between the trimmed V and J ends, which lost 6 bases and 4 bases, there was a span of 13 bases. This CDR3 contains 14 residues.

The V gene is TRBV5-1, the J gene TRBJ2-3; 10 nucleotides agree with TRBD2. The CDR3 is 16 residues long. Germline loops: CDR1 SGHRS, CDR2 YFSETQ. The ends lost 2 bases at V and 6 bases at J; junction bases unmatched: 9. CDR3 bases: TGCGCCAGCAGCTTCCTCTCTAGCGGGGGAATGGATACGCAGTATTTT. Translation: CASSFLSSGGMDTQYF.

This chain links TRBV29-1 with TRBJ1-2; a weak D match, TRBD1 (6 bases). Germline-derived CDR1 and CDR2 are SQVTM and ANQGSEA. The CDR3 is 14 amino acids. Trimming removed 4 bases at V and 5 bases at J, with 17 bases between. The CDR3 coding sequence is TGCAGCGTTGGCGGACAGTATGAGGGGTATGGCTACACCTTC. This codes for CSVGGQYEGYGYTF.

The CDR3 loop reads CASRLTGDNSPLHF. The CDR3 coding sequence is TGCGCCAGCCGGTTGACAGGGGATAATTCACCCCTCCACTTT. The rearrangement uses TRBV5-1 and TRBJ1-6, with TRBD1 matching over 8 bases. Germline V gene data show CDR1 as SGHRS and CDR2 as YFSETQ. The CDR3 runs to 14 residues. With V trimmed by 7 bases and J by 5 bases, 5 bases remained unmatched.

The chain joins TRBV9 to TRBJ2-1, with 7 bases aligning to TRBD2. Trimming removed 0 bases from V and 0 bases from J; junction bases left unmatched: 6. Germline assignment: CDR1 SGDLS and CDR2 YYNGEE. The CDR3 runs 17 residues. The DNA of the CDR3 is TGTGCCAGCAGCGTAGTTGCTAGCGGCGGCTCCTACAATGAGCAGTTCTTC. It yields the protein CASSVVASGGSYNEQFF.

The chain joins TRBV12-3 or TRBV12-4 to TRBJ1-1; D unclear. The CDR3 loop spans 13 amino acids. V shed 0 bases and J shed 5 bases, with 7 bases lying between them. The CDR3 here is CASSLAAGTEAFF. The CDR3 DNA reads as TGTGCCAGCAGTTTAGCCGCGGGGACTGAAGCTTTCTTT.

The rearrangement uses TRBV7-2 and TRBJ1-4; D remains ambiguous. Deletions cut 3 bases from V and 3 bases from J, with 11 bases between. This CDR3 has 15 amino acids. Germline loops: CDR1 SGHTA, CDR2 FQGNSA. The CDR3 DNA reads TGTGCCAGCAGCTTCGCGGGCGGTTCTAATGAAAAACTGTTTTTT. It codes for CASSFAGGSNEKLFF.

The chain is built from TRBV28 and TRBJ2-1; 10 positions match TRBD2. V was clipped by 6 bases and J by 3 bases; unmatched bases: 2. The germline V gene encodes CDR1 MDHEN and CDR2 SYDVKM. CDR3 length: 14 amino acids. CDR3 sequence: CASRVAGGYNEQFF. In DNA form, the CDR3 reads TGTGCCAGCAGAGTAGCGGGGGGCTACAATGAGCAGTTCTTC.

CDR3 in amino acids: CASSLEQGWNEKLFF. For the CDR3, the DNA is TGCGCCAGCAGCTTGGAACAGGGATGGAATGAAAAACTGTTTTTT. The chain is built from TRBV5-1 and TRBJ1-4; a possible D gene is TRBD1 (6 bases). There are 15 residues in the CDR3. Trimming removed 0 bases at V and 5 bases at J, with 11 bases between. Germline assignment: CDR1 SGHRS and CDR2 YFSETQ.

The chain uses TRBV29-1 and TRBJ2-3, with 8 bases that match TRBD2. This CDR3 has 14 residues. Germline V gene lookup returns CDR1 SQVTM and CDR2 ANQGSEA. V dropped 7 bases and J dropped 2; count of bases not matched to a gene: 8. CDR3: CSGCAGGLTDTQYF. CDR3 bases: TGCAGCGGCTGCGCGGGAGGTCTCACAGATACGCAGTATTTT.

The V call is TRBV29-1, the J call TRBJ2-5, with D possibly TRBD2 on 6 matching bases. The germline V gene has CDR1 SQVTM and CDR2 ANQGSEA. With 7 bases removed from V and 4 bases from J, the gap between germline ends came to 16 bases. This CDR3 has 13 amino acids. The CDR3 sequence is CSGIRDLRETQYF. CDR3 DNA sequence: TGCAGCGGTATCCGGGACTTAAGAGAGACCCAGTACTTC.

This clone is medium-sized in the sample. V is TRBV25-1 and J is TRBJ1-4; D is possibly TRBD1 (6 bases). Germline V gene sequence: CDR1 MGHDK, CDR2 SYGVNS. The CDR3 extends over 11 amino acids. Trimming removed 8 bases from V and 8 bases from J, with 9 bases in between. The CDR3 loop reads CASRGGEKLFF. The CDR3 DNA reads TGTGCCAGCCGGGGGGGCGAAAAACTGTTTTTT.